These 24 T cell receptor beta chains originate from one sample sequenced in a study of T cell responses to AZD1222 COVID-19 vaccine. The data were produced by immunoSEQ multiplex PCR, yet TCRdb's version contains in-frame clones alone and is incomplete. Of 130,000 or so clones listed, 85% to 90% are singletons. Here the sequenced sample was peripheral blood, taken 28 days after the second AZD1222 dose. The receptors originated from an adult who received the AZD1222 COVID-19 vaccine.

The chain recombines TRBV28 with TRBJ2-7, with TRBD2 matching 8 bases. The CDR3 is 15 amino acids. J was trimmed by 1 base and V by 6 bases; bases with no gene match: 8. CDR1 is MDHEN and CDR2 is SYDVKM in the germline V gene. The CDR3 sequence is CASRFSGVGSYEQYF. The CDR3 bases are TGTGCCAGCAGATTTAGCGGGGTAGGATCCTACGAGCAGTACTTC. Using reference TRBV28 and TRBJ2-7 for the parts outside the CDR3, the full variable domain is DVKVTQSSRYLVKRTGEKVFLECVQDMDHENMFWYRQDPGLGLRLIYFSYDVKMKEKGDIPEGYSVSREKKERFSLILESASTNQTSMYLCASRFSGVGSYEQYFGPGTRLTVT.

The chain uses TRBV19 and TRBJ1-6; TRBD1 matches at 7 bases. Germline V gene lookup returns CDR1 LNHDA and CDR2 SQIVND (reference sequence). The junction had 8 bases not matched to a gene; V was cut back by 4 bases and J by 8 bases. This CDR3 has 15 residues. The CDR3 bases are TGTGCCAGTAGTACACCTCGGACAGGCCATTCACCCCTCCACTTT. This sequence encodes CASSTPRTGHSPLHF.

V and J are TRBV28 and TRBJ2-1; 7 bases fit TRBD2. The CDR3 has 12 amino acids. The V segment lost 8 bases and the J segment 9 bases; nucleotides outside the gene matches: 7. Germline V CDR1 and CDR2: MDHEN, SYDVKM. The CDR3 spells CASGGELGEQFF. DNA for the CDR3: TGTGCCAGCGGGGGGGAACTCGGTGAGCAGTTCTTC.

The chain employs TRBV19 and TRBJ2-7; a weak D match, TRBD2 (6 bases). The V gene lost 3 bases and the J gene lost 0 bases, with 9 bases spanning the gap. Germline CDR1 and CDR2: LNHDA and SQIVND (reference sequence). The CDR3 extends over 14 amino acids. CDR3 DNA sequence: TGTGCCAGTAGTATTGTGGGAGGCTCCTACGAGCAGTACTTC. Protein product: CASSIVGGSYEQYF.

This clone was detected only once. The chain uses TRBV19 and TRBJ1-2, with D perhaps TRBD1 (6 bases). Trimming stripped 8 bases from V and 0 bases from J, with 13 bases between. The CDR3 length is 14 residues. CDR1 is LNHDA, CDR2 SQIVND, per germline (reference sequence). CDR3 DNA: TGTGCCAGTTTTGGACAGAAAGCTAACTATGGCTACACCTTC. This translates into CASFGQKANYGYTF.

The genes are TRBV7-9 and TRBJ2-5, with 9 bases that match TRBD1. The CDR3 totals 15 residues. Germline trimming cut 0 bases from V and 3 bases from J; bases unmatched to any gene: 2. Germline V gives CDR1 SEHNR, CDR2 FQNEAQ (reference sequence). DNA of the CDR3: TGTGCCAGCAGCTTAGCGGGGACAGGGAAAGAGACCCAGTACTTC. Translated: CASSLAGTGKETQYF.

The gene calls are TRBV12-3 or TRBV12-4 and TRBJ2-5; D perhaps matches TRBD2 (5 bases). CDR3 size: 13 residues. Trimming removed 6 bases from V and 4 bases from J, with 12 bases in between. DNA for the CDR3: TGTGCCAGCAGCCGAAGTGGAGGAGAGACCCAGTACTTC. Translation: CASSRSGGETQYF.

The chain joins TRBV9 to TRBJ2-5, with 10 bases identical to TRBD1. Per germline, CDR1 SGDLS and CDR2 YYNGEE. V lost 2 bases, J lost 5 bases, and 9 bases stayed unmatched. The CDR3 consists of 16 residues. In DNA, the CDR3 is TGTGCCAGCAGCGTGGTTCCGACAGGGGGCGCGGAGACCCAGTACTTC. It yields the protein CASSVVPTGGAETQYF.

This clone was observed a handful of times. The CDR3 loop reads CASSIDTSPPLHF. The CDR3 DNA sequence: TGTGCCAGTAGTATCGACACCTCTCCACCCCTCCACTTT. J is TRBJ1-6 and V is TRBV19, with no clear D. The CDR3 is 13 amino acids. V was clipped by 3 bases and J by 11 bases, with 11 bases between them. The germline CDR1 and CDR2 sequences are LNHDA and SQIVND (reference sequence).

This chain connects TRBV3-1 (or the pseudogene TRBV3-2) to TRBJ1-5; D call uncertain. CDR1 LGHDT and CDR2 YNNKEL come from the germline V gene (reference sequence). The CDR3 length is 13 residues. Trimming pared 2 bases from V and 5 bases from J, leaving 7 bases between. CDR3 in amino acids: CASSQSWDQPQHF. CDR3 DNA sequence: TGTGCCAGCAGCCAAAGCTGGGATCAGCCCCAGCATTTT.

The chain couples TRBV7-9 to TRBJ1-2; 8 bases align to TRBD1. V was clipped by 4 bases and J by 6 bases; unmatched bases: 13. Germline V gives CDR1 SEHNR, CDR2 FQNEAQ (reference sequence). The CDR3 consists of 16 residues. CDR3 residues: CASSYYATGQGNGYTF. CDR3 nucleotide sequence: TGTGCCAGCAGCTACTATGCCACTGGACAGGGAAATGGCTACACCTTC.

The V gene is TRBV2, the J gene TRBJ1-5; TRBD1 agrees at 8 bases. The V segment lost 6 bases and the J segment 5 bases; nucleotides outside the gene matches: 9. Germline V gene sequence: CDR1 SNHLY, CDR2 FYNNEI. The CDR3 length is 15 residues. For the CDR3, the DNA is TGTGCCAGCAGCCGTCGGACAGGGCCCGATCAGCCCCAGCATTTT. This codes for CASSRRTGPDQPQHF.

This clone was seen a handful of times. This chain uses TRBV6-5 with TRBJ1-2; 8 nucleotides match TRBD1. Per germline, CDR1 MNHEY and CDR2 SVGAGI. Unmatched junction bases numbered 5, after V lost 6 bases and J lost 5 bases. The CDR3 consists of 13 residues. This CDR3 is CASSQGAYYGYTF. The DNA for the CDR3 is TGTGCCAGCAGCCAGGGGGCGTATTATGGCTACACCTTC.

This clone was counted a few times. The V call is TRBV7-9, the J call TRBJ1-1; D not resolved. Trimming pared 3 bases from V and 7 bases from J, leaving 12 bases between. Germline-derived CDR1 and CDR2 are SEHNR and FQNEAQ (reference sequence). The length of the CDR3 is 13 residues. The CDR3 bases are TGTGCCAGCAGCTTTGGCCAGCTTGATGAAGCTTTCTTT. Translation gives CASSFGQLDEAFF.

This chain links TRBV5-6 with TRBJ1-2, with TRBD1 as a possible D gene (6 bases). This CDR3 has 14 residues. CDR1 SGHDT and CDR2 YYEEEE come from the germline V gene. V lost 1 base and J 4 bases, leaving 11 bases between the germline ends. The CDR3 sequence: CASSLWGRSYGYTF. The DNA for the CDR3 is TGTGCCAGCAGCTTGTGGGGGCGAAGCTATGGCTACACCTTC.

This chain links TRBV7-2 with TRBJ1-4; 7 positions match TRBD1. Germline V gene sequence: CDR1 SGHTA, CDR2 FQGNSA. This CDR3 is built from 15 residues. The ends lost 5 bases at V and 4 bases at J; junction bases unmatched: 7. Written as DNA, the CDR3 is TGTGCCAGCAGCGCGAGGACAGGCCGTAATGAAAAACTGTTTTTT. The encoded protein is CASSARTGRNEKLFF.

The V and J genes are TRBV30 and TRBJ2-7, with 8 bases that match TRBD2. V lost 2 bases and J lost 5; bases outside the gene matches: 8. CDR1 is GTSNPN and CDR2 is SVGIG in the germline V gene (reference sequence). The CDR3 spans 14 residues. The CDR3 nucleotides read TGTGCCTGGAGTTCCGCTCGGGAGGGCCACGAGCAGTACTTC. Amino acid sequence: CAWSSAREGHEQYF. Full variable domain (missing parts from reference TRBV30 and TRBJ2-7): SQTIHQWPATLVQPVGSPLSLECTVEGTSNPNLYWYRQAAGRGLQLLFYSVGIGQISSEVPQNLSASRPQDRQFILSSKKLLLSDSGFYLCAWSSAREGHEQYFGPGTRLTVT.

This chain uses TRBV4-1 with TRBJ2-3; D is ambiguous. Per the germline V gene, CDR1 is MGHRA and CDR2 is YSYEKL. There are 14 residues in the CDR3. V was pared by 2 bases and J by 2 bases, with 8 bases between. This CDR3 reads CASSQNFLTDTQYF. The CDR3 DNA sequence: TGCGCCAGCAGCCAAAACTTTCTCACAGATACGCAGTATTTT.

V gene TRBV19 combines with J gene TRBJ2-7, with TRBD1 matching 11 bases. Germline CDR1 and CDR2: LNHDA and SQIVND (reference sequence). Losses at the gene ends were 9 bases for V and 4 bases for J; bases not matched to a gene: 2. This CDR3 has 12 residues. The CDR3 is CASRDRGYEQYF. CDR3 nucleotides: TGTGCCAGCCGGGACAGGGGGTACGAGCAGTACTTC.

CDR3 sequence reads: CASSFHSYEQYF. Written as DNA, the CDR3 is TGTGCCAGCAGTTTCCACTCCTACGAGCAGTACTTC. The V gene is TRBV6-7, the J gene TRBJ2-7; the D is unclear. TRBV6-7 is an open reading frame whose function is uncertain. The CDR3 consists of 12 residues. Trimming removed 4 bases from V and 0 bases from J, with 4 bases in between.

A few counts support this clone. CDR3 in DNA: TGTGCTAGTGGTTTGGTTGGGGCCAGATCGTACGAGCAGTACTTC. Translated, it gives CASGLVGARSYEQYF. The rearrangement joins TRBV12-5 to TRBJ2-7; possibly TRBD1 for D (5 bases). Germline CDR1 and CDR2: LGHNT and FRNRAP. This CDR3 region has 15 residues. V was shortened by 0 bases and J by 4 bases, with 13 bases between the two germline ends.

This clone came up a few times. The rearrangement uses TRBV6-5 and TRBJ2-7, with 7 bases matching TRBD1. The germline CDR1 and CDR2 sequences are MNHEY and SVGAGI. The CDR3 is 13 amino acids. V lost 7 bases to trimming and J lost 5 bases; unmatched junction nucleotides: 8. Written as DNA, the CDR3 is TGTGCCAGCAAGGGGGCACTAATCCACGAGCAGTACTTC. This sequence encodes CASKGALIHEQYF.

CDR3 nucleotide sequence: TGTGCCAGTAGCTCTGTGGGGACTATACAAGAAGCTTTCTTT. Encoded protein: CASSSVGTIQEAFF. The V and J genes are TRBV19 and TRBJ1-1, with D possibly TRBD1 on 5 matching bases. Germline CDR1 LNHDA, CDR2 SQIVND (reference sequence). The CDR3 extends over 14 amino acids. V was clipped by 6 bases and J by 8 bases, with 19 bases between them. The full variable domain, rest sourced from reference TRBV19 and TRBJ1-1, is DGGITQSPKYLFRKEGQNVTLSCEQNLNHDAMYWYRQDPGQGLRLIYYSQIVNDFQKGDIAEGYSVSREKKESFPLTVTSAQKNPTAFYLCASSSVGTIQEAFFGQGTRLTVV.

This clone was recorded a few times. The same CDR3 arises from other DNA sequences in this sample as well. The CDR3 is CASSSAANYGYTF. The CDR3 DNA sequence: TGTGCCAGCAGCTCGGCAGCTAACTATGGCTACACCTTC. The J gene is TRBJ1-2, the V gene TRBV27; D is uncertain. From germline, CDR1 is MNHEY and CDR2 SMNVEV (reference sequence). This CDR3 has 13 amino acids. Trimming took off 6 bases at V and 0 bases at J, with 8 bases between the two ends.